One sample yielded the 17 T cell receptor beta chains listed below, sequenced in a study of Graves' ophthalmopathy and Graves' hyperthyroidism. TCR beta CDR3 amplification used RNA transcripts. After a first-round RT-PCR with HTBI primers, a second-round multiplex PCR was run. A single record per CDR3 protein comes from TCRdb applying MiXCR to the multiplex PCR reads. Of nearly 400,000 distinct CDR3 sequences in the sample, 18% were seen once. Sequenced sample: peripheral blood. Receptor source: a woman between 18 and 29 years old with Graves' ophthalmopathy.

By share of the sample, this clonotype is medium-sized. The rearrangement uses TRBV6-2 or TRBV6-3 and TRBJ1-1; D is undetermined. Between the trimmed V and J ends, which lost 2 bases and 3 bases, there was a span of 7 bases. The CDR3 is 13 amino acids. The germline gives CDR1 MNHEY, CDR2 SVGEGT. This CDR3 reads CASSYERDTEAFF. CDR3 sequence (DNA): TGTGCCAGCAGTTACGAGAGGGACACTGAAGCTTTCTTT.

This clonotype was counted ten times or more. J is TRBJ2-1 and V is TRBV20-1, with TRBD2 matching over 10 bases. V lost 7 bases to trimming and J lost 7 bases; unmatched junction nucleotides: 10. Germline V CDR1 and CDR2: DFQATT, SNEGSKA (reference sequence). The CDR3 sequence is 14 residues long. The CDR3 bases are TGCAGTGTAGAGAGCGGGAGGGCCATGAATGAGCAGTTCTTC. It is translated as CSVESGRAMNEQFF.

This clonotype was observed at least ten times. The chain has TRBV28 and TRBJ2-2; 9 bases are shared with TRBD2. This CDR3 has 15 residues. CDR1 and CDR2 from the germline V gene are MDHEN and SYDVKM. V gave up 6 bases and J gave up 1 base; unmatched junction bases: 3. The CDR3 spells CASSGLAMNTGELFF. The CDR3 DNA sequence: TGTGCCAGCAGCGGACTAGCGATGAACACCGGGGAGCTGTTTTTT.

This clonotype was detected ten times or more. This chain uses TRBV9 with TRBJ2-7, with TRBD2 matching over 12 bases. Losses at the gene ends were 4 bases for V and 6 bases for J; bases not matched to a gene: 8. The CDR3 sequence is 15 residues long. Germline CDR1 SGDLS, CDR2 YYNGEE. CDR3 DNA: TGTGCCAGCAGCCCTTGGACTAGCGGGACCGGCGAGCAGTACTTC. This translates into CASSPWTSGTGEQYF. The full variable domain, rest sourced from reference TRBV9 and TRBJ2-7, is DSGVTQTPKHLITATGQRVTLRCSPRSGDLSVYWYQQSLDQGLQFLIQYYNGEERAKGNILERFSAQQFPDLHSELNLSSLELGDSALYFCASSPWTSGTGEQYFGPGTRLTVT.

In this sample, this clonotype turned up a few times. This chain uses TRBV12-3 or TRBV12-4 with TRBJ1-2, with D uncertain. The CDR3 is 13 residues long. V was clipped by 2 bases and J by 4 bases, with 8 bases between them. The CDR3 DNA follows: TGTGCCAGCAGTTTAACCGAAAGCTATGGCTACACCTTC. Its protein is CASSLTESYGYTF.

This clonotype was counted at least ten times. V and J are TRBV20-1 and TRBJ2-5; D call uncertain. The CDR3 runs to 12 residues. Germline assignment: CDR1 DFQATT and CDR2 SNEGSKA (reference sequence). The V gene lost 5 bases and the J gene lost 7 bases, with 14 bases spanning the gap. The CDR3 DNA is TGCAGTGCTCGGGTGGAGAGACGGACCCAGTACTTC. This translates into CSARVERRTQYF.

This clonotype was detected many times. The chain employs TRBV15 and TRBJ1-1; D is unresolved. The CDR3 spans 13 residues. The V end was cut by 3 bases, the J end by 1 base, with 6 bases between. Germline V gives CDR1 LNHNV, CDR2 YYDKDF (reference sequence). The CDR3 DNA reads as TGTGCCACCAGCAGGGACTCGAACACTGAAGCTTTCTTT. It yields the protein CATSRDSNTEAFF. The entire variable domain, with the rest obtained from reference TRBV15 and TRBJ1-1, is as follows: DAMVIQNPRYQVTQFGKPVTLSCSQTLNHNVMYWYQQKSSQAPKLLFHYYDKDFNNEADTPDNFQSRRPNTSFCFLDIRSPGLGDTAMYLCATSRDSNTEAFFGQGTRLTVV.

This clonotype was recorded at least ten times. DNA of the CDR3: TGCGCCAGCAGTCCCGGGACAGGGGTATGGGACACTGAAGCTTTCTTT. Protein product: CASSPGTGVWDTEAFF. The chain couples TRBV5-1 to TRBJ1-1; 10 nucleotides match TRBD1. Germline V gives CDR1 SGHRS, CDR2 YFSETQ. The CDR3 has 16 amino acids. With V trimmed by 5 bases and J by 3 bases, 10 bases remained unmatched.

The V call is TRBV28, the J call TRBJ1-1; perhaps TRBD1 as D (6 bases). CDR1 is MDHEN and CDR2 is SYDVKM in the germline V gene. This CDR3 is 16 amino acids long. V was trimmed by 2 bases and J by 0 bases, leaving 13 bases between them. This chain's CDR3 is CASSLRGMALNTEAFF. CDR3 sequence (DNA): TGTGCCAGCAGTTTAAGGGGGATGGCCCTGAACACTGAAGCTTTCTTT.

This clonotype was counted at least ten times. The chain links TRBV4-1 to TRBJ2-7, with 10 bases that match TRBD2. Looked up from germline, CDR1 is MGHRA and CDR2 is YSYEKL. The CDR3 loop spans 17 amino acids. Trimming removed 0 bases from V and 2 bases from J; junction bases left unmatched: 7. This CDR3 reads CASSQDPHSGGAYEQYF. For the CDR3, the DNA is TGCGCCAGCAGCCAAGATCCCCACAGCGGGGGGGCCTACGAGCAGTACTTC.

This chain uses TRBV6-1 with TRBJ2-7, with 7 bases that match TRBD1. This CDR3 spans 12 amino acids. The junction had 7 bases not matched to a gene; V was cut back by 10 bases and J by 4 bases. Germline V gives CDR1 MNHNS, CDR2 SASEGT. The CDR3 here is CATGDSIYEQYF. DNA for the CDR3: TGTGCCACCGGGGACAGCATATACGAGCAGTACTTC.

This clonotype was observed at least ten times. The J gene is TRBJ1-5, the V gene TRBV12-3 or TRBV12-4, with 11 nucleotides matching TRBD1. The ends lost 6 bases at V and 5 bases at J; junction bases unmatched: 6. CDR3 length: 15 residues. The CDR3 sequence is CASSGQGAGDQPQHF. The CDR3, as DNA: TGTGCCAGCAGCGGACAGGGGGCAGGGGATCAGCCCCAGCATTTT.

This clonotype was detected many times. The V and J genes are TRBV6-2 or TRBV6-3 and TRBJ1-5, with 7 bases that match TRBD1. V lost 4 bases and J lost 3; bases outside the gene matches: 6. CDR3 length: 15 amino acids. From germline, CDR1 is MNHEY and CDR2 SVGEGT. The CDR3 coding sequence is TGTGCCAGCAGTTCCCCGACAGGGACCAATCAGCCCCAGCATTTT. Translated, it gives CASSSPTGTNQPQHF.

This clonotype was detected ten times or more. The CDR3 sequence is CASSQDRWGRTQYF. Written as DNA, the CDR3 is TGCGCCAGCAGCCAAGATCGTTGGGGGAGGACCCAGTACTTC. V is TRBV4-3 and J is TRBJ2-5, with D perhaps given as TRBD1 or TRBD2 (5 bases each). The CDR3 extends over 14 amino acids. The germline V and J ends were trimmed by 0 bases and 7 bases, with 12 bases remaining between them. CDR1 and CDR2 (germline): LGHNA, YSLEER.

The chain joins TRBV30 to TRBJ1-5, with D maybe TRBD1 (5 bases). CDR3 length: 13 residues. Trimming took 3 bases from V and 6 from J, leaving 12 bases between them. CDR1 GTSNPN and CDR2 SVGIG come from the germline V gene (reference sequence). This chain's CDR3 is CAWSSWGGQPQHF. CDR3 nucleotide sequence: TGTGCCTGGAGCTCGTGGGGGGGTCAGCCCCAGCATTTT. The full variable domain, its missing parts supplied by reference TRBV30 and TRBJ1-5, is SQTIHQWPATLVQPVGSPLSLECTVEGTSNPNLYWYRQAAGRGLQLLFYSVGIGQISSEVPQNLSASRPQDRQFILSSKKLLLSDSGFYLCAWSSWGGQPQHFGDGTRLSIL.

V and J are TRBV7-9 and TRBJ1-2; D possibly corresponds to TRBD1 (5 bases). The CDR3 extends over 13 amino acids. The V gene's germline CDR1 is SEHNR and CDR2 FQNEAQ (reference sequence). V was pared by 4 bases and J by 3 bases, with 9 bases between. The DNA of the CDR3 is TGTGCCAGCAGCTCGACGGGGCACTATGGCTACACCTTC. It codes for CASSSTGHYGYTF.

Many counts were recorded for this clonotype. CDR3 loop: CASSPGGTGMGNQPQHF. In DNA, the CDR3 is TGTGCCAGCAGTCCGGGCGGGACAGGGATGGGCAATCAGCCCCAGCATTTT. V usage is TRBV28 and J usage is TRBJ1-5; 9 nucleotides line up with TRBD1. Germline V gene data show CDR1 as MDHEN and CDR2 as SYDVKM. After removal of 5 bases from V and 2 bases from J, the junction contained 10 bases not matched to a gene. The length of the CDR3 is 17 residues.